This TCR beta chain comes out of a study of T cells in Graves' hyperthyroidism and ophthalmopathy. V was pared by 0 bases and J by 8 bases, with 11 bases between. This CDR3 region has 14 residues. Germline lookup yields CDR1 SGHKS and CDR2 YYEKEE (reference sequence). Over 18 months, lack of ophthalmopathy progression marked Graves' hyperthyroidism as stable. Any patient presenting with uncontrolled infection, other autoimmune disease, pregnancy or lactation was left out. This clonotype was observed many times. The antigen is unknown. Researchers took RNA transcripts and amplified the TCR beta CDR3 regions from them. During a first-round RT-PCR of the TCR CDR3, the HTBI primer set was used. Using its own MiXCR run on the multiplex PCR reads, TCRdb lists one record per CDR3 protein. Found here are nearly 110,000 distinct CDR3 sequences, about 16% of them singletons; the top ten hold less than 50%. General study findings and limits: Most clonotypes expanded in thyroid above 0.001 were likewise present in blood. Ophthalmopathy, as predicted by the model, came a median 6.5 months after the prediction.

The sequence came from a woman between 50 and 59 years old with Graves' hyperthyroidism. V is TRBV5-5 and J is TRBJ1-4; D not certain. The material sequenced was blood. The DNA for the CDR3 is TGTGCCAGCAGCTTGGAAGCTTTGGGGGAAAAACTGTTTTTT. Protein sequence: CASSLEALGEKLFF.